Following are 21 T cell receptor beta chains from one sample sequenced in a study of monozygotic twins with cystic fibrosis. Sequencing used immunoSEQ multiplex PCR; TCRdb keeps in-frame clones, though not all of them. The sample consists of around 33,000 clones, about 87% of them appearing once. Sequences were obtained from blood. The receptor set was obtained from a girl aged 2-10 years with cystic fibrosis.

The V call is TRBV2, the J call TRBJ1-5; D is possibly TRBD1 (5 bases). Trimming left V 6 bases short and J 7 bases short, with 13 bases between. Per the germline V gene, CDR1 is SNHLY and CDR2 is FYNNEI. The length of the CDR3 is 13 residues. The CDR3 DNA sequence: TGTGCCAGCAGGGTGACAGAGAGGCAGCCCCAGCATTTT. This encodes CASRVTERQPQHF.

The V call is TRBV7-2, the J call TRBJ2-7, with D perhaps matching TRBD1 (6 bases). Deletions cut 4 bases from V and 6 bases from J, with 13 bases between. The CDR3 has 13 amino acids. Per germline, CDR1 SGHTA and CDR2 FQGNSA. The CDR3 protein is CASSSTQGFEQYF. The CDR3 coding sequence is TGTGCCAGCAGCTCAACACAGGGATTCGAGCAGTACTTC.

The gene calls are TRBV2 and TRBJ2-7; D not resolved. Germline V CDR1 and CDR2: SNHLY, FYNNEI. This CDR3 has 12 residues. Trimming shortened V by 5 bases and J by 3 bases, and 8 bases separated the two germline ends. The chain's CDR3 is CASSYQVYEQYF. The CDR3 DNA reads as TGTGCCAGCAGTTATCAGGTCTACGAGCAGTACTTC.

This chain joins TRBV30 and TRBJ1-2; the D gene is possibly TRBD1 (6 bases). Germline values: CDR1 GTSNPN, CDR2 SVGIG (reference sequence). V dropped 2 bases and J dropped 3 bases, with 16 bases sitting between them. This CDR3 is 15 amino acids long. This CDR3 is CAWSRFEEGDYGYTF. CDR3 bases: TGTGCCTGGAGTCGGTTCGAGGAGGGGGACTATGGCTACACCTTC.

V is TRBV7-9 and J is TRBJ2-5; the match to TRBD1 covers 7 bases. CDR1 is SEHNR and CDR2 is FQNEAQ in the germline V gene (reference sequence). Unmatched junction bases numbered 6, after V lost 6 bases and J lost 5 bases. The CDR3 runs 13 residues. CDR3 sequence (DNA): TGTGCCAGCAGTCCAACAGGGGTCGAGACCCAGTACTTC. Translated: CASSPTGVETQYF. The whole variable domain, remainder taken from reference TRBV7-9 and TRBJ2-5, is DTGVSQNPRHKITKRGQNVTFRCDPISEHNRLYWYRQTLGQGPEFLTYFQNEAQLEKSRLLSDRFSAERPKGSFSTLEIQRTEQGDSAMYLCASSPTGVETQYFGPGTRLLVL.

The chain couples TRBV6-4 to TRBJ2-1, with 8 bases lining up with TRBD2. The CDR3 is made up of 14 amino acids. Per germline, CDR1 MRHNA and CDR2 SNTAGT. The ends lost 4 bases at V and 2 bases at J; junction bases unmatched: 1. The CDR3 reads CASSAGGPYNEQFF. The CDR3 DNA follows: TGTGCCAGCAGTGCGGGGGGGCCCTACAATGAGCAGTTCTTC.

The CDR3 here is CASSDSSVRNNEQFF. The CDR3 nucleotides read TGTGCCAGCAGCGACTCTAGCGTAAGGAACAATGAGCAGTTCTTC. The gene calls are TRBV9 and TRBJ2-1; D is possibly TRBD2 (6 bases). Germline V lookup: CDR1 SGDLS, CDR2 YYNGEE. CDR3 size: 15 residues. Trimming removed 3 bases at V and 5 bases at J, with 15 bases between.

This clone is termed large. V gene TRBV25-1 combines with J gene TRBJ2-7; maybe TRBD2 (6 bases). Trimming removed 3 bases at V and 6 bases at J, with 12 bases between. The CDR3 totals 13 residues. CDR1 is MGHDK and CDR2 is SYGVNS in the germline V gene. The CDR3: CASSEEGLGEQYF. In DNA, the CDR3 is TGTGCCAGCAGTGAGGAGGGATTAGGCGAGCAGTACTTC.

In this sample, this clone turned up a few times. This sequence joins TRBV7-3 and TRBJ1-2; D is possibly TRBD1 (5 bases). The CDR3 sequence is 16 residues long. Germline CDR1 reads SGHTA; CDR2 reads FQGTGA. V shed 0 bases and J shed 4 bases, with 15 bases lying between them. CDR3 coding DNA: TGTGCCAGCAGCTTAACCCGGCAAGCCAGGGCCTATGGCTACACCTTC. This sequence encodes CASSLTRQARAYGYTF.

The rearrangement uses TRBV5-1 and TRBJ1-4; 7 nucleotides line up with TRBD1. Germline lookup yields CDR1 SGHRS and CDR2 YFSETQ. J gave up 7 bases and V 4 bases, and 10 bases lay outside the gene matches. The CDR3 has 15 amino acids. The CDR3 sequence is CASSQLTGSGEKLFF. CDR3 nucleotide sequence: TGCGCCAGCAGCCAGTTGACAGGGAGTGGTGAAAAACTGTTTTTT.

The J gene is TRBJ2-4, the V gene TRBV9; D not resolved. Deletions cut 0 bases from V and 3 bases from J, with 7 bases between. This CDR3 has 14 residues. Germline CDR1 reads SGDLS; CDR2 reads YYNGEE. The CDR3 DNA is TGTGCCAGCAGCGTAGCTGTTGACAAAAACATTCAGTACTTC. As protein: CASSVAVDKNIQYF.

The rearrangement links TRBV6-1 to TRBJ2-1, with 10 bases matching TRBD2. V gave up 2 bases and J gave up 10 bases; unmatched junction bases: 8. The germline gives CDR1 MNHNS, CDR2 SASEGT. The CDR3 contains 15 residues. The CDR3 reads CASSESERGGLEQFF. In DNA form, the CDR3 reads TGTGCCAGCAGTGAATCAGAGCGGGGGGGCTTAGAGCAGTTCTTC.

The chain uses TRBV30 and TRBJ1-3; D ambiguous. CDR3 length: 11 amino acids. V lost 0 bases and J lost 8, with 5 bases in between. Per the germline V gene, CDR1 is GTSNPN and CDR2 is SVGIG (reference sequence). This CDR3 is CAWSVLHTIYF. The CDR3 DNA reads as TGTGCCTGGAGTGTACTACACACCATATATTTT. Drawing the rest from reference TRBV30 and TRBJ1-3, the complete variable domain is SQTIHQWPATLVQPVGSPLSLECTVEGTSNPNLYWYRQAAGRGLQLLFYSVGIGQISSEVPQNLSASRPQDRQFILSSKKLLLSDSGFYLCAWSVLHTIYFGEGSWLTVV.

The chain uses TRBV7-9 and TRBJ1-1; the match to TRBD1 covers 7 bases. The CDR3 consists of 15 residues. The V gene end was trimmed by 5 bases and the J gene end by 5 bases; junction bases not matched to a gene: 11. CDR1 is SEHNR, CDR2 FQNEAQ, per germline (reference sequence). CDR3 in DNA: TGTGCCAGCAGCCAACGGGGAGGGGGCCCGACTGAAGCTTTCTTT. Amino acid sequence: CASSQRGGGPTEAFF.

The chain carries TRBV5-6 and TRBJ1-2, with 8 bases aligning to TRBD1. The CDR3 runs to 14 residues. V lost 4 bases to trimming and J lost 8 bases; unmatched junction nucleotides: 10. The germline V gene has CDR1 SGHDT and CDR2 YYEEEE. CDR3 loop: CASSRIDRGWGYTF. The CDR3, as DNA: TGTGCCAGCAGCCGGATCGACAGGGGATGGGGCTACACCTTC.

This chain uses TRBV30 with TRBJ1-2; maybe TRBD1 (5 bases). Trimming took 2 bases from V and 6 from J, leaving 10 bases between them. In germline, CDR1 is GTSNPN, CDR2 SVGIG (reference sequence). The CDR3 loop spans 12 amino acids. CDR3 in amino acids: CAWSPQTDGYTF. In DNA form, the CDR3 reads TGTGCCTGGAGTCCTCAGACAGATGGCTACACCTTC.

A few counts support this clone. This chain links TRBV14 with TRBJ2-7; TRBD1 agrees at 8 bases. V lost 6 bases to trimming and J lost 2 bases; unmatched junction nucleotides: 9. CDR1 is SGHDN, CDR2 FVKESK, per germline. The CDR3 runs to 15 residues. CDR3 residues: CASSSHGTGPYEQYF. DNA of the CDR3: TGTGCCAGCAGTTCCCACGGGACAGGACCCTACGAGCAGTACTTC.

The gene calls are TRBV10-3 and TRBJ1-1, with a weak D call TRBD1 (6 bases). The CDR3 sequence is 14 residues long. Trimming took off 2 bases at V and 0 bases at J, with 7 bases between the two ends. Looked up from germline, CDR1 is ENHRY and CDR2 is SYGVKD. The CDR3 DNA sequence: TGTGCCATCAGTGAGACAGGGTTGAACACTGAAGCTTTCTTT. Encoded protein: CAISETGLNTEAFF.

In DNA form, the CDR3 reads TGTGCCAGAAAAACGGTAGGGGGCAGCTATAATTCACCCCTCCACTTT. This codes for CARKTVGGSYNSPLHF. The rearrangement joins TRBV5-3 to TRBJ1-6, with 7 bases aligning to TRBD1. TRBV5-3 is labeled an ORF, and its function is uncertain. The CDR3 runs 16 residues. The V gene end was trimmed by 6 bases and the J gene end by 3 bases; junction bases not matched to a gene: 9.

The gene calls are TRBV6-5 and TRBJ1-2; no definite D call. CDR1 is MNHEY, CDR2 SVGAGI, per germline. Trimming stripped 0 bases from V and 4 bases from J, with 9 bases between. There are 14 residues in the CDR3. The CDR3 sequence is CASSYSGSTYGYTF. For the CDR3, the DNA is TGTGCCAGCAGTTACTCCGGGTCGACCTATGGCTACACCTTC.

The chain couples TRBV5-4 to TRBJ2-1; D may be TRBD2 (5 bases). There are 14 residues in the CDR3. The germline gives CDR1 SGHNT, CDR2 YYREEE (reference sequence). The germline V and J ends were trimmed by 2 bases and 2 bases, with 8 bases remaining between them. For the CDR3, the DNA is TGTGCCAGCAGCTTTGTAGCGACCTACAATGAGCAGTTCTTC. Residues: CASSFVATYNEQFF.